Detailed here is one T cell receptor beta chain. This sample is drawn from a study of cytomegalovirus exposure and HLA in healthy donors. Primers for the PCR totalled 60 Vbeta and 13 Jbeta. Sequencing used immunoSEQ multiplex PCR; TCRdb keeps in-frame clones, though not all of them. The sample yields 110,000 or so clones, just under 80% seen once. Looked up from germline, CDR1 is SGHNT and CDR2 is YYREEE (reference sequence). This CDR3 comprises 14 residues. With 4 bases removed from V and 5 bases from J, the gap between germline ends came to 15 bases. The V and J genes are TRBV5-4 and TRBJ2-5, with D maybe TRBD2 (5 bases). Sequencing was done on a sample of PBMCs. The receptor was derived from a male donor in good health and CMV-seronegative. The CDR3 coding sequence is TGTGCCAGCAGCACCGAAACTAGGGTTGAGACCCAGTACTTC. It is translated as CASSTETRVETQYF.